Here is one T cell receptor beta chain with its context. V dropped 1 base and J dropped 5 bases, with 24 bases sitting between them. CDR3 length: 19 residues. CDR1 is MDHEN and CDR2 is SYDVKM in the germline V gene. Assay used: immunoSEQ multiplex PCR; TCRdb lists only in-frame clones, some missing. The top ten clones hold 1.3% of a sample with roughly 220,000 clones, about 80% of them seen once. The sample is drawn from a study of blood T cell repertoires in COVID-19. Researchers sorted participants into cohorts using their self-reported clinical history. Specimen: PBMCs or T cells enriched from blood (not recorded which). The genes are TRBV28 and TRBJ1-5; D is perhaps TRBD1 (6 bases). This receptor was obtained from a woman aged 40 to 50 with acute COVID-19. CDR3 loop: CASSLSITAAGTPDQPQHF. CDR3 sequence (DNA): TGTGCCAGCAGTTTATCCATTACGGCCGCTGGGACACCGGATCAGCCCCAGCATTTT.